The following is a T cell receptor (beta chain) sequence with its context. This record belongs to a study of technical replicates of blood from a handful of donors. CDR3 length equals 15 residues. Germline V gene data show CDR1 as SGHAT and CDR2 as FQDESV (reference sequence). Unmatched junction bases numbered 8, after V lost 5 bases and J lost 6 bases. Sequenced by immunoSEQ multiplex PCR; TCRdb stores in-frame clones only, minus some. The table lists around 57,000 clones, roughly 94% of them singletons, with 0.22% in the top ten. Sequencing was carried out using T cells isolated from PBMCs. The V call is TRBV11-1, the J call TRBJ1-4; 8 bases map to TRBD1. This receptor was obtained from a human donor in good health. CDR3 sequence: CASSPRGREDEKLFF. Here the CDR3 DNA reads TGTGCCAGCAGCCCCAGGGGGCGAGAGGATGAAAAACTGTTTTTT.